This TCR beta chain was captured by sequencing in a study of cytomegalovirus exposure and HLA in healthy donors. 60 Vbeta and 13 Jbeta primers were used in PCR. Data came from immunoSEQ multiplex PCR; TCRdb stores just in-frame clones and leaves some out. The data contain fewer than 150,000 clones, around 80% of them singletons. Per germline, CDR1 SGHTA and CDR2 FQGTGA. This CDR3 has 12 amino acids. V was shortened by 5 bases and J by 9 bases, with 11 bases between the two germline ends. This TCR was sampled from a man in his thirties or forties in good health and CMV-seronegative. The genes are TRBV7-3 and TRBJ2-1, with unresolved D. Sequenced: PBMCs. The CDR3 region is CASSMTTGEQFF. The CDR3 DNA sequence: TGTGCCAGCAGCATGACGACGGGTGAGCAGTTCTTC.